These 23 T cell receptor beta chains were all obtained from the same sample, sequenced in a study of blood T cell repertoires in COVID-19. TCRdb's copy holds only in-frame clones and misses some; the assay was immunoSEQ multiplex PCR. The data show about 250,000 clones, roughly 85% seen once. Sequencing was performed on peripheral blood. Receptors were obtained from a man aged 50 or older with COVID-19, enrolled during active disease.

The J gene is TRBJ1-1, the V gene TRBV29-1, with a possible D match to TRBD1 (6 bases). The CDR3 runs 12 residues. Trimming took off 7 bases at V and 5 bases at J, with 14 bases between the two ends. Germline CDR1 and CDR2: SQVTM and ANQGSEA. CDR3 sequence: CSDVQGFTEAFF. The CDR3 nucleotides are TGCAGCGACGTCCAGGGGTTTACTGAAGCTTTCTTT.

This chain connects TRBV2 to TRBJ1-6, with no clear D. Germline CDR1 and CDR2: SNHLY and FYNNEI. The CDR3 loop spans 15 amino acids. Deletions cut 2 bases from V and 4 bases from J, with 9 bases between. The CDR3 DNA reads as TGTGCCAGCAGTGAAAACCCGAGATATAATTCACCCCTCCACTTT. It specifies CASSENPRYNSPLHF. Drawing the rest from reference TRBV2 and TRBJ1-6, the complete variable domain is EPEVTQTPSHQVTQMGQEVILRCVPISNHLYFYWYRQILGQKVEFLVSFYNNEISEKSEIFDDQFSVERPDGSNFTLKIRSTKLEDSAMYFCASSENPRYNSPLHFGNGTRLTVT.

In this sample, this clone turned up a few times. The rearrangement uses TRBV5-1 and TRBJ2-7; no clear D. V lost 0 bases to trimming and J lost 3 bases, with 13 bases between them. Germline V gene lookup returns CDR1 SGHRS and CDR2 YFSETQ. The CDR3 extends over 15 amino acids. CDR3 in DNA: TGCGCCAGCAGCTTGGCGGCAGGTTCGATCTACGAGCAGTACTTC. Translating gives CASSLAAGSIYEQYF.

This sequence joins TRBV30 and TRBJ1-2, with a weak D call TRBD1 (5 bases). Looked up from germline, CDR1 is GTSNPN and CDR2 is SVGIG (reference sequence). Trimming took 3 bases from V and 5 from J, leaving 16 bases between them. The CDR3 is 14 residues long. The CDR3 region is CAWSPSGAGYGYTF. The CDR3 nucleotides are TGTGCCTGGAGCCCCAGCGGGGCGGGGTATGGCTACACCTTC.

In this sample, this clone turned up a few times. The rearrangement joins TRBV18 to TRBJ2-5, with D possibly being TRBD2 (6 bases). V gave up 3 bases and J gave up 3 bases, with 11 bases separating them. This CDR3 is 14 amino acids long. Germline-derived CDR1 and CDR2 are KGHSH and LQKENI. CDR3 in amino acids: CASSPPGRKETQYF. CDR3 coding DNA: TGTGCCAGCTCACCCCCAGGGAGGAAAGAGACCCAGTACTTC.

The chain uses TRBV12-3 or TRBV12-4 and TRBJ1-4; no clear D gene. V gave up 5 bases and J gave up 8 bases, with 12 bases separating them. The CDR3 is made up of 13 amino acids. The CDR3 loop reads CASSPSGREKLFF. The CDR3 nucleotides read TGTGCCAGCAGTCCCTCCGGGAGGGAAAAACTGTTTTTT.

This clone was picked up one time. The chain joins TRBV9 to TRBJ2-3; D might be TRBD2 (6 bases). The CDR3 totals 14 residues. Deletions cut 0 bases from V and 2 bases from J, with 7 bases between. Germline V gene lookup returns CDR1 SGDLS and CDR2 YYNGEE. CDR3 DNA sequence: TGTGCCAGCAGCGTAGTAGCGGTCACAGATACGCAGTATTTT. Translating it yields CASSVVAVTDTQYF.

The genes are TRBV5-4 and TRBJ2-2, with TRBD1 matching over 7 bases. The CDR3 extends over 14 amino acids. Germline V gene lookup returns CDR1 SGHNT and CDR2 YYREEE (reference sequence). The junction had 12 bases not matched to a gene; V was cut back by 10 bases and J by 6 bases. This CDR3 reads CAQSTTGNPGELFF. CDR3 DNA: TGTGCCCAATCGACGACAGGGAATCCCGGGGAGCTGTTTTTT. Using reference TRBV5-4 and TRBJ2-2 for the parts outside the CDR3, the full variable domain is ETGVTQSPTHLIKTRGQQVTLRCSSQSGHNTVSWYQQALGQGPQFIFQYYREEENGRGNFPPRFSGLQFPNYSSELNVNALELDDSALYLCAQSTTGNPGELFFGEGSRLTVL.

The CDR3 DNA sequence: TGTGCCAGCAGCCTAGGGGGGGGATCTTATAGCAATCAGCCCCAGCATTTT. The encoded protein is CASSLGGGSYSNQPQHF. The chain employs TRBV7-2 and TRBJ1-5, with D perhaps TRBD1 (6 bases). Trimming pared 5 bases from V and 0 bases from J, leaving 17 bases between. This CDR3 is built from 17 residues. In germline, CDR1 is SGHTA, CDR2 FQGNSA. The full variable domain, completed using reference TRBV7-2 and TRBJ1-5, is GAGVSQSPSNKVTEKGKDVELRCDPISGHTALYWYRQSLGQGLEFLIYFQGNSAPDKSGLPSDRFSAERTGGSVSTLTIQRTQQEDSAVYLCASSLGGGSYSNQPQHFGDGTRLSIL.

The rearrangement links TRBV7-9 to TRBJ1-5, with D uncertain. Germline lookup yields CDR1 SEHNR and CDR2 FQNEAQ (reference sequence). CDR3 size: 14 residues. Trimming pared 5 bases from V and 7 bases from J, leaving 15 bases between. Here the CDR3 reads CASSPLGTGQPQHF. CDR3 nucleotide sequence: TGTGCCAGCAGCCCCCTGGGAACGGGACAGCCCCAGCATTTT.

V gene TRBV5-1 combines with J gene TRBJ2-5; 13 nucleotides agree with TRBD2. V dropped 6 bases and J dropped 5; count of bases not matched to a gene: 7. This CDR3 has 15 residues. Germline-derived CDR1 and CDR2 are SGHRS and YFSETQ. The CDR3 spells CASTGTSGVPETQYF. CDR3 bases: TGCGCCAGCACCGGGACTAGCGGGGTTCCGGAGACCCAGTACTTC.

This clone was picked up a small number of times. The chain joins TRBV5-1 to TRBJ2-5, with D maybe TRBD2 (7 bases). Trimming stripped 2 bases from V and 5 bases from J, with 16 bases between. The V gene's germline CDR1 is SGHRS and CDR2 YFSETQ. The CDR3 totals 15 residues. CDR3 in DNA: TGCGCCAGCAGCTTCATTGGCGGGGGCCGTGAGACCCAGTACTTC. This gives the protein CASSFIGGGRETQYF.

The gene calls are TRBV20-1 and TRBJ1-4; D ambiguous. V lost 3 bases to trimming and J lost 3 bases, with 17 bases between them. The length of the CDR3 is 16 residues. Germline loops: CDR1 DFQATT, CDR2 SNEGSKA (reference sequence). CDR3 protein: CSASPSMGGANEKLFF. As DNA, the CDR3 is TGCAGTGCTAGTCCCTCGATGGGCGGGGCTAATGAAAAACTGTTTTTT.

The rearrangement uses TRBV9 and TRBJ1-2; 7 nucleotides align to TRBD1. The V and J ends lost 3 bases and 4 bases, in that order; junction bases with no gene match: 9. This CDR3 has 15 residues. Germline values: CDR1 SGDLS, CDR2 YYNGEE. In DNA form, the CDR3 reads TGTGCCAGCAGCGCGGCTCCGGGACAGCTCTATGGCTACACCTTC. The encoded protein is CASSAAPGQLYGYTF.

This chain uses TRBV29-1 with TRBJ2-2; TRBD2 agrees at 7 bases. Germline CDR1 and CDR2: SQVTM and ANQGSEA. V lost 4 bases and J lost 6; bases outside the gene matches: 5. CDR3 length: 13 residues. The CDR3 nucleotides read TGCAGCGTTGGGCAGGCGGGGGCCGGGGAGCTGTTTTTT. Protein: CSVGQAGAGELFF.

The chain couples TRBV9 to TRBJ1-1; 8 nucleotides align to TRBD1. V lost 0 bases and J lost 5; bases outside the gene matches: 6. Germline V lookup: CDR1 SGDLS, CDR2 YYNGEE. The CDR3 extends over 15 amino acids. The CDR3 protein is CASSVDTGGYTEAFF. The CDR3 bases are TGTGCCAGCAGCGTAGATACAGGGGGTTATACTGAAGCTTTCTTT.

A single count supports this clone. V and J are TRBV7-2 and TRBJ2-7, with 7 nucleotides matching TRBD2. The CDR3 loop spans 14 amino acids. The germline V gene encodes CDR1 SGHTA and CDR2 FQGNSA. The V segment lost 5 bases and the J segment 5 bases; nucleotides outside the gene matches: 9. The CDR3 nucleotides are TGTGCCAGCAGCGTCAGGCAGAGCGGGAACGAGCAGTACTTC. Its translation: CASSVRQSGNEQYF.

V and J are TRBV19 and TRBJ1-5, with 12 positions matching TRBD1. The CDR3 extends over 16 amino acids. Looked up from germline, CDR1 is LNHDA and CDR2 is SQIVND (reference sequence). V shed 7 bases, J shed 1 base, and the junction held 5 bases outside the gene matches. CDR3 sequence (DNA): TGTGCCAGTATGGGGGACAGGGGGCGAAGCAATCAGCCCCAGCATTTT. Its translation: CASMGDRGRSNQPQHF.

V is TRBV5-1 and J is TRBJ1-5, with a weak D call TRBD1 (5 bases). Germline V gene data show CDR1 as SGHRS and CDR2 as YFSETQ. The ends were cut back, 0 bases at V and 4 bases at J, with 11 bases in the middle. CDR3 length: 15 amino acids. This chain's CDR3 is CASSLDGAANQPQHF. The CDR3 bases are TGCGCCAGCAGCTTGGATGGGGCGGCGAATCAGCCCCAGCATTTT.

V is TRBV7-9 and J is TRBJ2-2, with 7 bases lining up with TRBD1. V lost 2 bases, J lost 1 base, and 7 bases stayed unmatched. The CDR3 is 17 residues long. CDR1 and CDR2 from the germline V gene are SEHNR and FQNEAQ (reference sequence). The CDR3 loop reads CASSLSWGQLNTGELFF. As DNA, the CDR3 is TGTGCCAGCAGCTTATCCTGGGGACAGCTGAACACCGGGGAGCTGTTTTTT.

In its sample, this clone was seen a few times. The J gene is TRBJ1-1, the V gene TRBV7-3; possibly TRBD1 for D (6 bases). This CDR3 has 14 amino acids. V lost 2 bases to trimming and J lost 2 bases, with 9 bases between them. CDR1 and CDR2 (germline): SGHTA, FQGTGA. Here the CDR3 DNA reads TGTGCCAGCAGCTTACTGGGGGCTAACACTGAAGCTTTCTTT. Translated, it gives CASSLLGANTEAFF. Supplemented by reference TRBV7-3 and TRBJ1-1, the full variable domain reads GAGVSQTPSNKVTEKGKYVELRCDPISGHTALYWYRQSLGQGPEFLIYFQGTGAADDSGLPNDRFFAVRPEGSVSTLKIQRTERGDSAVYLCASSLLGANTEAFFGQGTRLTVV.

This clone was counted once. This chain connects TRBV28 to TRBJ1-3, with a tentative D call TRBD1 (6 bases). In germline, CDR1 is MDHEN, CDR2 SYDVKM. The V and J ends lost 2 bases and 4 bases respectively, with 9 bases between them. The CDR3 length is 14 residues. As DNA, the CDR3 is TGTGCCAGCAGTTTAGGGGGACACGGAAACACCATATATTTT. This translates into CASSLGGHGNTIYF. The full variable domain, with the rest looked up from reference TRBV28 and TRBJ1-3, is DVKVTQSSRYLVKRTGEKVFLECVQDMDHENMFWYRQDPGLGLRLIYFSYDVKMKEKGDIPEGYSVSREKKERFSLILESASTNQTSMYLCASSLGGHGNTIYFGEGSWLTVV.

The gene calls are TRBV29-1 and TRBJ2-1; D is possibly TRBD2 (6 bases). Germline lookup yields CDR1 SQVTM and CDR2 ANQGSEA. Between the trimmed V and J ends, which lost 7 bases and 5 bases, there was a span of 15 bases. CDR3 length: 13 amino acids. The CDR3 sequence is CSAGMGGDNEQFF. The CDR3 bases are TGCAGCGCAGGCATGGGGGGTGACAATGAGCAGTTCTTC.